Shown below are 19 T cell receptor beta chains from a single sample sequenced in a study of blood T cell repertoires in COVID-19. The data were produced by immunoSEQ multiplex PCR, yet TCRdb's version contains in-frame clones alone and is incomplete. The data show about 76,000 clones, more than 75% seen once. Material: peripheral blood. These TCRs come from a human donor in a cohort sampled during active COVID-19.

V gene TRBV3-1 (or the pseudogene TRBV3-2) combines with J gene TRBJ2-7, with 7 bases aligning to TRBD1. CDR3 length: 15 amino acids. From germline, CDR1 is LGHDT and CDR2 YNNKEL (reference sequence). The V segment lost 3 bases and the J segment 3 bases; nucleotides outside the gene matches: 8. The DNA of the CDR3 is TGTGCCAGCAGCCATTCCGACAGGGACGGCTACGAGCAGTACTTC. Amino acid sequence: CASSHSDRDGYEQYF.

This clone was recorded only once. The chain employs TRBV4-2 and TRBJ2-5; 9 bases agree with TRBD1. The germline V gene has CDR1 LGHNA and CDR2 YNFKEQ. The V and J ends lost 4 bases and 5 bases, in that order; junction bases with no gene match: 8. The CDR3 covers 15 residues. CDR3 nucleotides: TGTGCCAGCAGCCCGCCCGGGACAGGGTCCGAGACCCAGTACTTC. It yields the protein CASSPPGTGSETQYF.

In nucleotides, the CDR3 is TGTGCCAGCAGCTTGCCCATTGCGGGCCTGGGGACAGATACGCAGTATTTT. Protein sequence: CASSLPIAGLGTDTQYF. The chain is built from TRBV5-4 and TRBJ2-3; D might be TRBD2 (5 bases). The CDR3 has 17 residues. V lost 1 base to trimming and J lost 3 bases, with 18 bases between them. CDR1 and CDR2 from the germline V gene are SGHNT and YYREEE (reference sequence).

The chain uses TRBV6-2 or TRBV6-3 and TRBJ2-7; no definite D call. Germline V CDR1 and CDR2: MNHEY, SVGEGT. The CDR3 is 12 residues long. V gave up 2 bases and J gave up 4 bases, with 6 bases separating them. In DNA form, the CDR3 reads TGTGCCAGCAGTTACCCCGTGTACGAGCAGTACTTC. It specifies CASSYPVYEQYF.

DNA for the CDR3: TGTGCCAGCAGCCCCGAGGGAGGGGGATACTACAATGAGCAGTTCTTC. Translated, it gives CASSPEGGGYYNEQFF. The chain uses TRBV27 and TRBJ2-1; a possible D gene is TRBD2 (7 bases). From germline, CDR1 is MNHEY and CDR2 SMNVEV (reference sequence). This CDR3 comprises 16 residues. Trimming took 6 bases from V and 3 from J, leaving 18 bases between them.

CDR3 in DNA: TGTGCCAGCAGCCCGCGTAGCGGGAGGGCCACCGGGGAGCTGTTTTTT. Protein sequence: CASSPRSGRATGELFF. The chain recombines TRBV11-3 with TRBJ2-2, with 11 bases identical to TRBD2. The CDR3 contains 16 residues. The V segment lost 5 bases and the J segment 4 bases; nucleotides outside the gene matches: 6. Germline CDR1 and CDR2: SGHNT and YENEEA.

This chain links TRBV19 with TRBJ1-1; D is unclear. This CDR3 has 13 residues. Trimming removed 1 base at V and 4 bases at J, with 7 bases between. The V gene's germline CDR1 is LNHDA and CDR2 SQIVND (reference sequence). The CDR3 loop reads CASSIGVLTEAFF. CDR3 nucleotide sequence: TGTGCCAGTAGTATAGGTGTCCTCACTGAAGCTTTCTTT.

This chain connects TRBV6-2 or TRBV6-3 to TRBJ2-5, with 15 bases matching TRBD2. The CDR3 extends over 17 amino acids. Trimming cost V 2 bases and J 4 bases; bases outside gene matches: 5. Germline V gene data show CDR1 as MNHEY and CDR2 as SVGEGT. In nucleotides, the CDR3 is TGTGCCAGCAGTTACGCACGGACTAGCGGGAGGGGAGAGACCCAGTACTTC. This codes for CASSYARTSGRGETQYF.

J is TRBJ1-2 and V is TRBV6-6; D is uncertain. Germline V gives CDR1 MNHNY, CDR2 SVGAGI (reference sequence). This CDR3 is built from 13 residues. V was clipped by 6 bases and J by 5 bases, with 13 bases between them. The CDR3 DNA is TGTGCCAGCAGGGAGGTTAAAGGGTATGGCTACACCTTC. Translated, it gives CASREVKGYGYTF.

The V gene is TRBV7-2, the J gene TRBJ2-2; 13 bases fit TRBD2. Per germline, CDR1 SGHTA and CDR2 FQGNSA. Unmatched junction bases numbered 12, after V lost 5 bases and J lost 6 bases. This CDR3 is 18 amino acids long. The CDR3 region has the DNA TGTGCCAGCAGCCTAGAAGGACTAGCGGGAGATTGGGCCGGGGAGCTGTTTTTT. This sequence encodes CASSLEGLAGDWAGELFF.

The chain links TRBV5-1 to TRBJ1-3; D is uncertain. V lost 4 bases and J lost 1, with 15 bases in between. The CDR3 loop spans 16 amino acids. CDR1 SGHRS and CDR2 YFSETQ come from the germline V gene. CDR3 DNA sequence: TGCGCCAGCAGCCTGCGGCTGGGAGGGTCTGGAAACACCATATATTTT. This sequence encodes CASSLRLGGSGNTIYF. Combining the CDR3 with reference TRBV5-1 and TRBJ1-3 gives the whole variable domain KAGVTQTPRYLIKTRGQQVTLSCSPISGHRSVSWYQQTPGQGLQFLFEYFSETQRNKGNFPGRFSGRQFSNSRSEMNVSTLELGDSALYLCASSLRLGGSGNTIYFGEGSWLTVV.

The rearrangement links TRBV19 to TRBJ1-1; TRBD1 might be the D (5 bases). Germline loops: CDR1 LNHDA, CDR2 SQIVND (reference sequence). This CDR3 contains 15 residues. V lost 2 bases to trimming and J lost 6 bases, with 16 bases between them. Written as DNA, the CDR3 is TGTGCCAGTAGTATAATGGGCAGGGTGAGCGCTGAAGCTTTCTTT. Its protein product is CASSIMGRVSAEAFF. The full variable domain, rest sourced from reference TRBV19 and TRBJ1-1, is DGGITQSPKYLFRKEGQNVTLSCEQNLNHDAMYWYRQDPGQGLRLIYYSQIVNDFQKGDIAEGYSVSREKKESFPLTVTSAQKNPTAFYLCASSIMGRVSAEAFFGQGTRLTVV.

J is TRBJ1-6 and V is TRBV30, with 9 bases matching TRBD1. The CDR3 length is 16 residues. Germline V gives CDR1 GTSNPN, CDR2 SVGIG (reference sequence). V was pared by 1 base and J by 6 bases, with 7 bases of the junction left unmatched. Written as DNA, the CDR3 is TGTGCCTGGAGTGCCGATCCGACAGGGGGTAATTCACCCCTCCACTTT. It yields the protein CAWSADPTGGNSPLHF.

The V call is TRBV24-1, the J call TRBJ2-7; 7 bases align to TRBD1. With V trimmed by 4 bases and J by 0 bases, 8 bases remained unmatched. Germline CDR1 and CDR2: KGHDR and SFDVKD. This CDR3 has 16 residues. The CDR3 coding sequence is TGTGCCACCAGTGAGCAGAACAGGGACAGCTCCTACGAGCAGTACTTC. Protein product: CATSEQNRDSSYEQYF.

CDR3 loop: CASSYDSSPGGTQYF. As DNA, the CDR3 is TGTGCCAGCAGTTACGACAGTAGCCCCGGGGGGACCCAGTACTTC. This chain uses TRBV6-5 with TRBJ2-5; perhaps TRBD2 as D (6 bases). V lost 2 bases and J 7 bases, leaving 17 bases between the germline ends. The CDR3 consists of 15 residues. Germline CDR1 and CDR2: MNHEY and SVGAGI.

In its sample, this clone was seen a few times. V and J are TRBV5-8 and TRBJ1-2; D is ambiguous. This CDR3 is built from 15 residues. Trimming took off 2 bases at V and 7 bases at J, with 18 bases between the two ends. Germline loops: CDR1 SGHTS, CDR2 YDEGEE. CDR3 sequence: CASSFWTIRFPGYTF. The CDR3 nucleotides read TGTGCCAGCAGCTTTTGGACTATTCGCTTCCCTGGCTACACCTTC.

The chain has TRBV19 and TRBJ2-7; 11 nucleotides match TRBD2. With V trimmed by 2 bases and J by 5 bases, 11 bases remained unmatched. The CDR3 consists of 17 residues. Per germline, CDR1 LNHDA and CDR2 SQIVND (reference sequence). CDR3 bases: TGTGCCAGTAGTATAACGCCCAGACTAGCGGGATCCCACGAGCAGTACTTC. Protein: CASSITPRLAGSHEQYF.

This clone occurred a few times. This rearrangement joins TRBV2 to TRBJ2-2; 7 bases map to TRBD2. CDR3 length: 16 amino acids. J was trimmed by 4 bases and V by 4 bases; bases with no gene match: 9. Looked up from germline, CDR1 is SNHLY and CDR2 is FYNNEI. As DNA, the CDR3 is TGTGCCAGCAGTGGGGGTCTAGCGGTTATCACCGGGGAGCTGTTTTTT. Protein sequence: CASSGGLAVITGELFF.

Many counts were recorded for this clone. The genes are TRBV6-1 and TRBJ2-1, with unresolved D. The CDR3 is made up of 15 amino acids. V lost 1 base, J lost 5 bases, and 12 bases lay in between. Per germline, CDR1 MNHNS and CDR2 SASEGT. In nucleotides, the CDR3 is TGTGCCAGCAGTGAAGGGCAGGCCACGAACAATGAGCAGTTCTTC. It is translated as CASSEGQATNNEQFF.